Following are 27 T cell receptor beta chains from one sample sequenced in a study of STAT3 mutations in large granular lymphocyte leukemia. Study-level results: Every T-cell large granular lymphocyte leukemia patient had at least one immunodominant TCR beta clonotype.

Antigen specificity for these receptors is unknown. Only in-frame clones appear in the TCRdb table, and some are missing; sequencing was by immunoSEQ multiplex PCR. The sample yields 11,000 or so clones, approximately 85% seen once. The sample was peripheral blood mononuclear cells. These receptors came from a man older than 75 with T-cell large granular lymphocyte leukemia. Some clones in this sample may be carry-over from other donors' samples.

In its sample, this clone was seen once. The gene calls are TRBV4-1 and TRBJ1-6, with D perhaps matching TRBD1 (6 bases). Deletions cut 0 bases from V and 8 bases from J, with 11 bases between. Germline-derived CDR1 and CDR2 are MGHRA and YSYEKL. CDR3 length: 15 amino acids. As DNA, the CDR3 is TGCGCCAGCAGCCAAGATACAGGGACGGATTCACCCCTCCACTTT. Amino acid sequence: CASSQDTGTDSPLHF.

The chain carries TRBV7-9 and TRBJ2-1, with D tentatively TRBD1 (5 bases). The CDR3 loop spans 13 amino acids. Trimming removed 8 bases from V and 8 bases from J, with 16 bases in between. Germline lookup yields CDR1 SEHNR and CDR2 FQNEAQ (reference sequence). CDR3 in DNA: TGTGCCAGCCCTAGTAAAGGGGAAGATGAGCAGTTCTTC. It is translated as CASPSKGEDEQFF.

V is TRBV18 and J is TRBJ2-7; no clear D. This CDR3 region has 12 residues. Germline values: CDR1 KGHSH, CDR2 LQKENI. The V and J ends lost 6 bases and 2 bases respectively, with 8 bases between them. The CDR3 here is CASSEAPYEQYF. DNA of the CDR3: TGTGCCAGCTCCGAGGCCCCCTACGAGCAGTACTTC. The full variable domain, its missing parts supplied by reference TRBV18 and TRBJ2-7, is NAGVMQNPRHLVRRRGQEARLRCSPMKGHSHVYWYRQLPEEGLKFMVYLQKENIIDESGMPKERFSAEFPKEGPSILRIQQVVRGDSAAYFCASSEAPYEQYFGPGTRLTVT.

The V and J genes are TRBV13 and TRBJ1-2, with 11 bases that match TRBD1. Germline-derived CDR1 and CDR2 are PRHDT and FYEKMQ (reference sequence). The V segment lost 5 bases and the J segment 0 bases; nucleotides outside the gene matches: 8. CDR3 length equals 17 residues. The CDR3 sequence is CASSPQGQGVANYGYTF. CDR3 in DNA: TGTGCCAGCAGCCCACAGGGACAGGGGGTGGCTAACTATGGCTACACCTTC.

V is TRBV7-3 and J is TRBJ1-2; D might be TRBD1 (5 bases). This CDR3 contains 15 residues. Germline values: CDR1 SGHTA, CDR2 FQGTGA. Deletions cut 2 bases from V and 1 base from J, with 11 bases between. In DNA, the CDR3 is TGTGCCAGCAGCTTAGGGGGAGGAAGTAACTATGGCTACACCTTC. This sequence encodes CASSLGGGSNYGYTF.

The V gene is TRBV15, the J gene TRBJ1-1, with 9 nucleotides matching TRBD1. V shed 3 bases and J 11 bases; nucleotides not matched to a gene: 10. This CDR3 comprises 14 residues. The germline gives CDR1 LNHNV, CDR2 YYDKDF (reference sequence). CDR3 sequence: CATSRPGQGIAAFF. DNA for the CDR3: TGTGCCACCAGCAGGCCGGGACAGGGAATAGCGGCTTTCTTT.

This sequence joins TRBV7-9 and TRBJ2-7; TRBD1 aligns across 11 bases. This CDR3 has 16 amino acids. Losses at the gene ends were 5 bases for V and 5 bases for J; bases not matched to a gene: 11. Per germline, CDR1 SEHNR and CDR2 FQNEAQ (reference sequence). CDR3 DNA: TGTGCCAGCAGCGGGGGGCCTGGACAGGGGGCTGACGAGCAGTACTTC. Protein: CASSGGPGQGADEQYF.

The J gene is TRBJ1-1, the V gene TRBV7-6; D ambiguous. Per the germline V gene, CDR1 is SGHVS and CDR2 is FNYEAQ. V shed 0 bases and J shed 1 base, with 6 bases lying between them. The CDR3 runs to 14 residues. The CDR3 spells CASSLAHANTEAFF. The CDR3 DNA follows: TGTGCCAGCAGCTTAGCGCATGCGAACACTGAAGCTTTCTTT.

V is TRBV7-9 and J is TRBJ1-2; no reliable D call. CDR1 is SEHNR and CDR2 is FQNEAQ in the germline V gene (reference sequence). Trimming removed 1 base at V and 2 bases at J, with 8 bases between. The CDR3 runs 14 residues. This chain's CDR3 is CASSLEMINYGYTF. DNA of the CDR3: TGTGCCAGCAGCTTAGAGATGATAAACTATGGCTACACCTTC.

V gene TRBV6-1 combines with J gene TRBJ1-1; D possibly corresponds to TRBD1 (5 bases). Trimming shortened V by 6 bases and J by 2 bases, and 10 bases separated the two germline ends. The CDR3 runs 13 residues. Germline V gene data show CDR1 as MNHNS and CDR2 as SASEGT. The CDR3 loop reads CASRTGLNTEAFF. In DNA, the CDR3 is TGTGCCAGCAGAACAGGACTAAACACTGAAGCTTTCTTT.

V gene TRBV2 combines with J gene TRBJ2-5; D unclear. CDR1 SNHLY and CDR2 FYNNEI come from the germline V gene. The ends were cut back, 5 bases at V and 3 bases at J, with 13 bases in the middle. The CDR3 has 14 amino acids. Written as DNA, the CDR3 is TGTGCCAGCAGTAAAGGATACCCGGAAGAGACCCAGTACTTC. It specifies CASSKGYPEETQYF.

The chain carries TRBV19 and TRBJ1-6; weak D call: TRBD1 (5 bases). The germline V gene has CDR1 LNHDA and CDR2 SQIVND (reference sequence). The germline V and J ends were trimmed by 5 bases and 5 bases, with 10 bases remaining between them. The length of the CDR3 is 14 residues. The chain's CDR3 is CASSWQGNNSPLHF. The CDR3 coding sequence is TGTGCCAGTAGTTGGCAGGGAAATAATTCACCCCTCCACTTT.

This chain links TRBV5-5 with TRBJ2-1; D unclear. Germline values: CDR1 SGHKS, CDR2 YYEKEE (reference sequence). V was cut by 5 bases and J by 9 bases, with 18 bases left in between. CDR3 size: 14 residues. Here the CDR3 reads CASRPGVLGFEQFF. DNA for the CDR3: TGTGCCAGCAGACCGGGCGTGTTAGGGTTTGAGCAGTTCTTC.

This chain uses TRBV4-2 with TRBJ1-3; D possibly corresponds to TRBD1 (5 bases). CDR1 and CDR2 (germline): LGHNA, YNFKEQ. V was clipped by 0 bases and J by 2 bases, with 5 bases between them. This CDR3 comprises 14 residues. Here the CDR3 DNA reads TGTGCCAGCAGCCAAGACAGGGCTGGAAACACCATATATTTT. Amino acid sequence: CASSQDRAGNTIYF.

The chain employs TRBV28 and TRBJ1-2, with D tentatively TRBD1 (5 bases). In germline, CDR1 is MDHEN, CDR2 SYDVKM. Trimming cost V 6 bases and J 0 bases, with 14 bases left between them. This CDR3 comprises 15 residues. CDR3 sequence reads: CASSTGGGTNYGYTF. The CDR3 DNA reads as TGTGCCAGCAGCACCGGGGGGGGGACTAACTATGGCTACACCTTC.

V gene TRBV28 combines with J gene TRBJ1-1, with 7 nucleotides matching TRBD1. This CDR3 is 15 amino acids long. Trimming removed 2 bases from V and 1 base from J; junction bases left unmatched: 4. The germline gives CDR1 MDHEN, CDR2 SYDVKM. The CDR3 region has the DNA TGTGCCAGCAGTTTACCGGGACAGTCGAACACTGAAGCTTTCTTT. This codes for CASSLPGQSNTEAFF.

This clone was seen a few times. V is TRBV4-3 and J is TRBJ2-5, with no clear D. V lost 0 bases to trimming and J lost 4 bases, with 15 bases between them. The V gene's germline CDR1 is LGHNA and CDR2 YSLEER. CDR3 length equals 16 residues. This CDR3 reads CASSQDMLVSAETQYF. In nucleotides, the CDR3 is TGCGCCAGCAGCCAAGATATGTTAGTGTCGGCAGAGACCCAGTACTTC.

V and J are TRBV20-1 and TRBJ2-7; no reliable D call. CDR3 length equals 11 residues. Trimming pared 2 bases from V and 6 bases from J, leaving 8 bases between. The germline V gene encodes CDR1 DFQATT and CDR2 SNEGSKA (reference sequence). CDR3 in DNA: TGCAGTGCTAGATCTGACGGCGAGCAGTACTTC. Translated, it gives CSARSDGEQYF.

J is TRBJ2-3 and V is TRBV4-3; D remains unclear. The V gene lost 3 bases and the J gene lost 0 bases, with 13 bases spanning the gap. The CDR3 sequence is 16 residues long. CDR1 is LGHNA and CDR2 is YSLEER in the germline V gene. The CDR3 region is CASSHPPPSSTDTQYF. Written as DNA, the CDR3 is TGCGCCAGCAGCCACCCACCCCCGAGTAGCACAGATACGCAGTATTTT.

The chain joins TRBV28 to TRBJ2-7; D is ambiguous. V was cut by 6 bases and J by 1 base, with 4 bases left in between. Germline loops: CDR1 MDHEN, CDR2 SYDVKM. The CDR3 is 11 amino acids. Written as DNA, the CDR3 is TGTGCCAGCAGCCAGTCCTACGAGCAGTACTTC. It encodes CASSQSYEQYF.

The chain couples TRBV4-1 to TRBJ2-1; 9 nucleotides match TRBD1. Germline-derived CDR1 and CDR2 are MGHRA and YSYEKL. This CDR3 region has 15 residues. V gave up 3 bases and J gave up 4 bases; unmatched junction bases: 4. The CDR3 DNA is TGCGCCAGCAGCCAGGGACAGGGCAAATACAATGAGCAGTTCTTC. Its protein is CASSQGQGKYNEQFF.

The CDR3 region is CASSIKGQGRTEAFF. The CDR3 nucleotides read TGTGCCAGTAGTATCAAGGGACAGGGGAGGACTGAAGCTTTCTTT. The chain employs TRBV19 and TRBJ1-1, with TRBD1 identical over 10 bases. The V gene's germline CDR1 is LNHDA and CDR2 SQIVND (reference sequence). Losses at the gene ends were 3 bases for V and 5 bases for J; bases not matched to a gene: 6. This CDR3 has 15 residues. Full variable domain (rest looked up from reference TRBV19 and TRBJ1-1): DGGITQSPKYLFRKEGQNVTLSCEQNLNHDAMYWYRQDPGQGLRLIYYSQIVNDFQKGDIAEGYSVSREKKESFPLTVTSAQKNPTAFYLCASSIKGQGRTEAFFGQGTRLTVV.

V is TRBV6-5 and J is TRBJ2-1; TRBD2 might be the D (6 bases). Germline V gene sequence: CDR1 MNHEY, CDR2 SVGAGI. V was trimmed by 2 bases and J by 10 bases, leaving 18 bases between them. The CDR3 runs 15 residues. The CDR3 sequence is CASSYRRDWPREQFF. CDR3 DNA sequence: TGTGCCAGCAGTTACCGGCGGGATTGGCCCCGGGAGCAGTTCTTC.

The CDR3 coding sequence is TGTGCCAGCAGTTTGGGACTTTTAGGCTACGAGCAGTACTTC. Translating gives CASSLGLLGYEQYF. The chain joins TRBV6-5 to TRBJ2-7; perhaps TRBD2 as D (6 bases). The germline V and J ends were trimmed by 4 bases and 3 bases, with 13 bases remaining between them. Germline CDR1 is MNHEY and CDR2 is SVGAGI. CDR3 size: 14 residues.

The chain employs TRBV15 and TRBJ2-3; D remains unclear. Looked up from germline, CDR1 is LNHNV and CDR2 is YYDKDF (reference sequence). CDR3 size: 14 residues. V lost 5 bases and J lost 2, with 11 bases in between. The DNA for the CDR3 is TGTGCCACCAGCCATTCGCCGCTCACAGATACGCAGTATTTT. This sequence encodes CATSHSPLTDTQYF. The full variable domain, rest sourced from reference TRBV15 and TRBJ2-3, is DAMVIQNPRYQVTQFGKPVTLSCSQTLNHNVMYWYQQKSSQAPKLLFHYYDKDFNNEADTPDNFQSRRPNTSFCFLDIRSPGLGDTAMYLCATSHSPLTDTQYFGPGTRLTVL.

V usage is TRBV27 and J usage is TRBJ2-7; D gene uncertain. V was cut by 4 bases and J by 2 bases, with 6 bases left in between. The germline V gene has CDR1 MNHEY and CDR2 SMNVEV (reference sequence). The CDR3 sequence is 12 residues long. CDR3 amino acids: CASSSIPYEQYF. CDR3 coding DNA: TGTGCCAGCAGTTCCATTCCCTACGAGCAGTACTTC.

The CDR3 nucleotides read TGTGCCAGCAGTGAGCGACAGAATTCACCCCTCCACTTT. Its translation is CASSERQNSPLHF. The genes are TRBV25-1 and TRBJ1-6; a possible D gene is TRBD1 (5 bases). CDR3 size: 13 residues. The germline CDR1 and CDR2 sequences are MGHDK and SYGVNS. V gave up 3 bases and J gave up 7 bases, with 7 bases separating them.